The 7 T cell receptor delta chains below were found in one sample sequenced in a study of gamma-delta chains in newborns, infants, children. TCRdb reran clone calling via CATT on the reads. The sample shows more than 3,500 delta-chain clones, under 2.5% of them seen only once. The specimen sequenced was blood. The receptors derive from a child who was a newborn, infant or young child, either healthy, febrile or measles-vaccinated (not recorded which).

Turning to this clone: A read error is the likely source, as a far larger clone sits one nucleotide away. The genes are TRDV2 and TRDJ3; tentative D call: TRDD3 (6 bases). Germline CDR1 GEAIGNYY, CDR2 EKD. This CDR3 is 15 amino acids long. CDR3 nucleotide sequence: TGTGCCTGTGACACCGGATACTGGGACACCCGACAGGTGTTTTTC. Amino acids: CACDTGYWDTRQVFF.

CDR3 region: CAFRTAGSLLTDKLIF. DNA for the CDR3: TGTGCCTTTAGAACCGCGGGATCCCTTCTTACCGATAAACTCATCTTT. The V and J genes are TRDV3 and TRDJ1; TRDD2 or TRDD3 may be the D gene (5 bases each). The CDR3 is made up of 16 amino acids. Looked up from germline, CDR1 is TVYSNPD and CDR2 is GDNSRS (reference sequence). Trimming cost V 0 bases and J 2 bases, with 19 bases left between them.

The J gene is TRDJ1, the V gene TRDV2; D may be TRDD3 (5 bases). Germline V gives CDR1 GEAIGNYY, CDR2 EKD. V was cut by 4 bases and J by 3 bases, with 14 bases left in between. This CDR3 region has 14 residues. The CDR3 DNA reads TGTGCCTGTGAGTCGACCGTGGGGTCCGATAAACTCATCTTT. This codes for CACESTVGSDKLIF.

Only a few counts were recorded for this clone. The V call is TRDV2, the J call TRDJ2, with D possibly TRDD3 on 5 matching bases. The germline CDR1 and CDR2 sequences are GEAIGNYY and EKD. The CDR3 totals 12 residues. The CDR3: CAGSTGTAQLFF. CDR3 DNA: TGTGCAGGTAGTACTGGGACAGCACAACTCTTCTTT.

The CDR3 loop is CACDTVGIMDSWDTRQMFF. CDR3 in DNA: TGTGCCTGTGACACCGTGGGGATCATGGACTCCTGGGACACCCGACAGATGTTTTTC. The V call is TRDV2, the J call TRDJ3; D may be TRDD3 (6 bases). Germline assignment: CDR1 GEAIGNYY and CDR2 EKD. This CDR3 has 19 amino acids. The V gene lost 0 bases and the J gene lost 0 bases, with 14 bases spanning the gap.

This clone turned up a few times. J is TRDJ3 and V is TRAV29/DV5, with 9 bases identical to TRDD3. Germline trimming cut 3 bases from V and 2 bases from J; bases unmatched to any gene: 6. The CDR3 loop spans 17 amino acids. The germline gives CDR1 NSMFDY, CDR2 ISSIKDK. This CDR3 reads CAATMGDNTWDTRQMFF. CDR3 DNA sequence: TGTGCAGCAACCATGGGGGATAACACCTGGGACACCCGACAGATGTTTTTC. Complete variable domain (other parts from reference TRAV29/DV5 and TRDJ3): DQQVKQNSPSLSVQEGRISILNCDYTNSMFDYFLWYKKYPAEGPTFLISISSIKDKNEDGRFTVFLNKSAKHLSLHIVPSQPGDSAVYFCAATMGDNTWDTRQMFFGTGIKLFVEP.

This clone was recorded a few times. This sample also contains other DNA sequences that code for the same CDR3. The chain carries TRDV2 and TRDJ3, with 13 nucleotides matching TRDD3. V shed 0 bases, J shed 3 bases, and the junction held 7 bases outside the gene matches. CDR1 GEAIGNYY and CDR2 EKD come from the germline V gene. The CDR3 is 20 residues long. The CDR3 loop is CACDTVLGDTRSWDTRQMFF. DNA of the CDR3: TGTGCCTGTGACACCGTACTGGGGGATACGCGAAGCTGGGACACCCGACAGATGTTTTTC.